The rows below give T cell receptor beta chains drawn from one sample of a study of spatial heterogeneity in lung cancer. A single record per CDR3 protein comes from TCRdb applying MiXCR to the 5' RACE reads. The sample consists of about 61,000 distinct CDR3 sequences, approximately 6% of them appearing once. The sample consisted of PBMCs, taken at surgery. These receptors all come from a female donor with early-stage non-small cell lung cancer. CDR3s include the opening cysteine and the closing phenylalanine or tryptophan. The D gene is left open where the match is weak. The size entry is marked missing in some rows and otherwise reads once, few, many or a size class.

few TRBJ1-1 TRBD1 TRBV5-1 TGCGCCAGCAGCTACGGGGTCACAGGGGACACTGAAGCTTTCTTT CASSYGVTGDTEAFF
few TRBJ2-7 NA TRBV7-9 TGTGCCAGCAGTCTCCGGGACATGTACGAGCAGTACTTC CASSLRDMYEQYF
few TRBJ2-2 NA TRBV9 TGTGCCAGCAGCGTAGGCACTCTGAACACCGGGGAGCTGTTTTTT CASSVGTLNTGELFF
many TRBJ1-1 NA TRBV11-3 TGTGCCAGCAGCTTAAAATACCAGGGGTTGAACACTGAAGCTTTCTTT CASSLKYQGLNTEAFF
NA TRBJ1-5 NA TRBV20-1 TGCAGTGCTCCGGTTAGGGCTGGCAATCAGCCCCAGCATTTT CSAPVRAGNQPQHF
many TRBJ2-5 NA TRBV5-1 TGCGCCAGCAGCTTCGTCCGAGACACCAACCAAGAGACCCAGTACTTC CASSFVRDTNQETQYF
many TRBJ1-3 NA TRBV7-2 TGTGCCAGCAGCTTAGTTCTCGACTCTGGAAACACCATATATTTT CASSLVLDSGNTIYF
few TRBJ1-4 TRBD1 TRBV7-6 TGTGCCAGCAGCTTAGCGGGGACAGGGGACAATGAAAAACTGTTTTTT CASSLAGTGDNEKLFF
NA TRBJ2-1 NA TRBV7-3 TGTGCCAGCAGCTTAATCCCCGGGGACGGACAGTTCCGTTGTGAGCAGTTCTTC CASSLIPGDGQFRCEQFF
many TRBJ2-1 TRBD2 TRBV29-1 TGCAGCGTCGGTACTAGCGCCAGGGCTGGAGAGCAGTTCTTC CSVGTSARAGEQFF
NA TRBJ1-4 NA TRBV27 TGTGCCAGCAGTTGGGGAGGGGTTCCTGAAAAACTGTTTTTT CASSWGGVPEKLFF
many TRBJ2-7 NA TRBV9 TGTGCCAGCAGCGTGTCCCTAGCTCACGAGCAGTACTTC CASSVSLAHEQYF
many TRBJ2-7 NA TRBV24-1 TGTGCCACCAGTGATTTCCTCTCCGAGCAGTACTTC CATSDFLSEQYF